The 3 T cell receptor beta chains presented below share a single source sample, sequenced in a study of control samples from healthy donors and cancer patients. The method was immunoSEQ multiplex PCR; TCRdb's version includes in-frame clones alone and lacks a portion of them. The data contain 50,000 to 65,000 clones, 90% of them singletons. The sample comprised PBMCs. The receptors were gathered from a woman aged 45 to 65 with colorectal cancer.

V gene TRBV5-1 combines with J gene TRBJ2-1; the match to TRBD2 covers 9 bases. The CDR3 consists of 15 residues. Germline V CDR1 and CDR2: SGHRS, YFSETQ. V trimming: 4 bases; J trimming: 0 bases; junction bases outside the gene matches: 2. CDR3 DNA sequence: TGCGCCAGCAGCAATAGCGGGAGCTCCTACAATGAGCAGTTCTTC. Amino acid sequence: CASSNSGSSYNEQFF.

DNA for the CDR3: TGTGCCATCAGCCGCGTAGGTACTGAAGCTTTCTTT. Protein: CAISRVGTEAFF. J is TRBJ1-1 and V is TRBV10-3; D ambiguous. The CDR3 contains 12 residues. V lost 6 bases and J lost 5, with 10 bases in between. Germline V CDR1 and CDR2: ENHRY, SYGVKD.

The rearrangement links TRBV18 to TRBJ1-1; 7 nucleotides match TRBD1. V shed 2 bases and J 3 bases; nucleotides not matched to a gene: 3. Germline V gene lookup returns CDR1 KGHSH and CDR2 LQKENI. The length of the CDR3 is 14 residues. The CDR3 DNA sequence: TGTGCCAGCTCACCAACCAGGGGGGACACTGAAGCTTTCTTT. Amino acid sequence: CASSPTRGDTEAFF.